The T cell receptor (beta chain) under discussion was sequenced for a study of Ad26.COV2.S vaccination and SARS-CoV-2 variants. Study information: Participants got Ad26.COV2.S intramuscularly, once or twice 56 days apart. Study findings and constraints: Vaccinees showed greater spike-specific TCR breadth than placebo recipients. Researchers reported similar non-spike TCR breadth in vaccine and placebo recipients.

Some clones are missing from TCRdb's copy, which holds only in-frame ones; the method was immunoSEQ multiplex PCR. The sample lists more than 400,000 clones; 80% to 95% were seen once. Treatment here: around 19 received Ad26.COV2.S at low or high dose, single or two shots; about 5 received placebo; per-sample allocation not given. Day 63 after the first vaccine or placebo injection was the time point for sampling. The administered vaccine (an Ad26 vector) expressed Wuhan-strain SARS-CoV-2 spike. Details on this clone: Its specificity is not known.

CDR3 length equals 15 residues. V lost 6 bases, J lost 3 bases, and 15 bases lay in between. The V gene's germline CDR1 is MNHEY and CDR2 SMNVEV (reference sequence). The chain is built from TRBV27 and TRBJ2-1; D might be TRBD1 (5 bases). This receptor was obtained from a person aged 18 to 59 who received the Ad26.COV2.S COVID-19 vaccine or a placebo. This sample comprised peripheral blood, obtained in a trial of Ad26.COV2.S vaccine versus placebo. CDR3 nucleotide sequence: TGTGCCAGCAGCCCCAGGGCGGTCGACTACAATGAGCAGTTCTTC. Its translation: CASSPRAVDYNEQFF.